This T cell receptor (beta chain) comes out of a study of CXCR3-negative and CXCR3-positive naive CD8 T cells. Study-wide findings and caveats: Naive CXCR3-negative cells resembled naive CXCR3-positive cells in TRBV-TRBJ usage; memory cells differed.

5' RACE that incorporated UMI labels was used to prepare the TRB cDNA libraries. TCRdb re-called the 5' RACE reads, yielding one record per CDR3 amino acid sequence without DNA. The sample has 20,000 to 25,000 distinct CDR3 sequences. On this clonotype: The antigen is undetermined.

The source material was memory CD8+ T cells from blood. The clonotype was recovered from a human donor in good health. Some clones in this sample may be carry-over from other donors' samples.

The chain's CDR3 is CSVEGGEGDTEAFF. The V call is TRBV29-1, the J call TRBJ1-1; TCRdb outputs TRBD1, but without DNA this stays unchecked. This CDR3 spans 14 amino acids. Germline values: CDR1 SQVTM, CDR2 ANQGSEA.